This TCR beta chain is from a study of blood T cells in healthy people across ages. Per sample, no less than 5.5 micrograms of total RNA were extracted. A J-beta primer mix and a sample-barcoded 5' primer were used in a second PCR of about 7 to 12 cycles. TCRdb redid the calling of the 5' RACE reads with MiXCR, one entry per CDR3 protein. The table has about 1.5 million distinct CDR3 sequences, approximately 43% seen once; the top ten hold 4%. In germline, CDR1 is SGHRS, CDR2 YFSETQ. The CDR3 spans 16 residues. V was cut by 1 base and J by 2 bases, with 14 bases left in between. This clonotype was seen more than once but under ten times.

This TCR was sampled from a woman aged 18 to 35 in good health. Sequencing was done on a sample of blood. The genes are TRBV5-1 and TRBJ2-3, with D possibly TRBD2 on 5 matching bases. The CDR3, as DNA: TGCGCCAGCAGCTTGATCGGCGGGCCAAACACAGATACGCAGTATTTT. Encoded protein: CASSLIGGPNTDTQYF.